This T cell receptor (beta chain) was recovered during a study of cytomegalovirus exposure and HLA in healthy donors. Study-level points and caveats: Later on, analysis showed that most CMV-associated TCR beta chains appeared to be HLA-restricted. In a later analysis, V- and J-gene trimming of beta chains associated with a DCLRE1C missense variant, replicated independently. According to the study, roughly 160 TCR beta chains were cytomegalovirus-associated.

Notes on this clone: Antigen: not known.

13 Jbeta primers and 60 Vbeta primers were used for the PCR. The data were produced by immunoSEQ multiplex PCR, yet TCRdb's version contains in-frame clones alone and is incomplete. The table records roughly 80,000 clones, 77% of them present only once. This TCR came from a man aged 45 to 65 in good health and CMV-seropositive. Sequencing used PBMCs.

The chain's CDR3 is CATGRLNTEAFF. The DNA of the CDR3 is TGTGCCACCGGCAGGTTGAACACTGAAGCTTTCTTT. The gene calls are TRBV6-5 and TRBJ1-1; D uncertain. This CDR3 is built from 12 residues. V lost 10 bases, J lost 0 bases, and 9 bases lay in between. CDR1 and CDR2 from the germline V gene are MNHEY and SVGAGI.